A selection of T cell receptor beta chains follows, all from one sample in a study of human T cells and chemical hapten exposure. TCRdb re-called the RACE reads with MiXCR, one entry per CDR3 protein. The sample consists of roughly 260,000 distinct CDR3 sequences, about 8.1% of them appearing once. The sample here was whole blood, taken in connection with sensitization to the hapten diphenylcyclopropenone (DPC). These receptors originate from a woman aged 40 to 50 with alopecia areata. Some clones in this sample may be carry-over from other donors' samples. Both conserved end residues are part of each CDR3. The order of the fields is V gene, D gene, J gene, clone size, CDR3 DNA, CDR3 protein. D genes are given only for firm matches. A row's size may be missing; if present it is once, few, many or a size class.

>TRBV7-2|NA|TRBJ2-3|NA
TGTGCCAGCAGCTTTGCTAGCCCGCTAGATACGCAGTATTTT
CASSFASPLDTQYF
>TRBV7-9|TRBD2|TRBJ2-2|few
TGTGCCAGCACCCTCCGTGCGGGACTACCGAACACCGGGGAGCTGTTTTTT
CASTLRAGLPNTGELFF
>TRBV20-1|NA|TRBJ1-1|few
TGCAGTGCTCCGGACGGAGGAATGAACACTGAAGCTTTCTTT
CSAPDGGMNTEAFF
>TRBV7-2|TRBD1|TRBJ2-3|many
TGTGCCAGCAGTTCGGGACAGGGCACCACAGATACGCAGTATTTT
CASSSGQGTTDTQYF
>TRBV20-1|NA|TRBJ1-4|NA
TGCAGTGGGAGAGGGAGGGGCATTGGTGAAAAACTGTTTTTT
CSGRGRGIGEKLFF
>TRBV20-1|NA|TRBJ2-7|NA
TGCAGTGCTAGCTTATCCCAGTGGGGGAAATCCTACGAGCAGTACTTC
CSASLSQWGKSYEQYF
>TRBV28|NA|TRBJ1-2|many
TGTGCCTCCAACTCGGGCACCTATGGCTACACCTTC
CASNSGTYGYTF
>TRBV28|TRBD1|TRBJ1-6|few
TGTGCCAGCAGTTTTCCGGGACAGGGGGCTCGGAATTCACCCCTCCACTTT
CASSFPGQGARNSPLHF
>TRBV7-2|TRBD2|TRBJ2-7|few
TGTGCCAGCAGCTCGAGCGGGAGGACCTACGAGCAGTACTTC
CASSSSGRTYEQYF
>TRBV24-1|NA|TRBJ1-5|few
TGTGCCACCCCCGTCGGGCGTGGAGAGGACAATCAGCCCCAGCATTTT
CATPVGRGEDNQPQHF
>TRBV6-2/TRBV6-3|TRBD2|TRBJ2-5|NA
TGTGCCAGCAGCCTGCTCTCTAGCGGTCAAGAGACCCAGTACTTC
CASSLLSSGQETQYF
>TRBV10-3|NA|TRBJ1-5|NA
TGTGCCATCAGTGAGTCTGGCGGGGCGCCCCAGCATTTT
CAISESGGAPQHF
>TRBV4-3|TRBD2|TRBJ2-2|few
TGCGCCAGCAGCCTCACTAGCGGGAGTGGCGGGGAGCTGTTTTTT
CASSLTSGSGGELFF
>TRBV2|NA|TRBJ2-1|few
TGTGCCAGCAGTGCGGTCCGAGGACATGAGCAGTTCTTC
CASSAVRGHEQFF
>TRBV6-2/TRBV6-3|NA|TRBJ2-7|NA
TGTGCCAGCAGAGGAAGGAGCTCCTACGAGCAGTACTTC
CASRGRSSYEQYF
>TRBV28|NA|TRBJ2-3|many
TGTGCCAGCAGCCCCGTGGGGGGCAGAACAGATACGCAGTATTTT
CASSPVGGRTDTQYF
>TRBV6-2/TRBV6-3|NA|TRBJ1-5|many
TGTGCCAGCAGTAACACGAAGACCGGTTATAGCAATCAGCCCCAGCATTTT
CASSNTKTGYSNQPQHF
>TRBV5-4|TRBD2|TRBJ2-1|many
TGTGCCAGCAGCTCAGGAACTAGCGGGAGGGTTTGGAATGAGCAGTTCTTC
CASSSGTSGRVWNEQFF
>TRBV12-3/TRBV12-4|NA|TRBJ2-3|few
TGTGCCAGCAGTCCCCCCTCGGAAGATACGCAGTATTTT
CASSPPSEDTQYF
>TRBV4-2|TRBD2|TRBJ2-3|NA
TGTGCCAGCAGCCAAGCCGGGACTAGCGGGTCTGATACGCAGTATTTT
CASSQAGTSGSDTQYF
>TRBV5-1|NA|TRBJ2-3|NA
TGCGCCACCACCGACTCAGATACGCAGTATTTT
CATTDSDTQYF
>TRBV20-1|NA|TRBJ2-7|few
TGCAGTGCTAGAGGGACACCGGTTGCCTACGAGCAGTACTTC
CSARGTPVAYEQYF
>TRBV7-6|TRBD2|TRBJ2-3|NA
TGTGCCAGCAGCCCGGGACTAGCGTATAGCACAGATACGCAGTATTTT
CASSPGLAYSTDTQYF
>TRBV5-1|TRBD1|TRBJ1-1|NA
TGCGCCAGCAGCCGGGACAGAACCCAGAACACTGAAGCTTTCTTT
CASSRDRTQNTEAFF
>TRBV6-5|NA|TRBJ1-2|many
TGTGCCAGCAGCCCGGATCGTCGATCAAGTGGCTACACCTTC
CASSPDRRSSGYTF
>TRBV12-3/TRBV12-4|NA|TRBJ2-1|few
TGTGCCAGCAGTTTAGGGGGGGCGGGTTACAATGAGCAGTTCTTC
CASSLGGAGYNEQFF
>TRBV6-1|NA|TRBJ2-1|NA
TGTGCCAGCCGGATGAGGGAGAGCTCCTACAATGAGCAGTTCTTC
CASRMRESSYNEQFF
>TRBV27|NA|TRBJ1-4|many
TGTGCCAGCAGTTTTGGAGGCGCAACTAATGAAAAACTGTTTTTT
CASSFGGATNEKLFF
>TRBV6-6|NA|TRBJ2-5|few
TGTGCCAGCAGTTTCCCTCGACGCCAAGAGACCCAGTACTTC
CASSFPRRQETQYF